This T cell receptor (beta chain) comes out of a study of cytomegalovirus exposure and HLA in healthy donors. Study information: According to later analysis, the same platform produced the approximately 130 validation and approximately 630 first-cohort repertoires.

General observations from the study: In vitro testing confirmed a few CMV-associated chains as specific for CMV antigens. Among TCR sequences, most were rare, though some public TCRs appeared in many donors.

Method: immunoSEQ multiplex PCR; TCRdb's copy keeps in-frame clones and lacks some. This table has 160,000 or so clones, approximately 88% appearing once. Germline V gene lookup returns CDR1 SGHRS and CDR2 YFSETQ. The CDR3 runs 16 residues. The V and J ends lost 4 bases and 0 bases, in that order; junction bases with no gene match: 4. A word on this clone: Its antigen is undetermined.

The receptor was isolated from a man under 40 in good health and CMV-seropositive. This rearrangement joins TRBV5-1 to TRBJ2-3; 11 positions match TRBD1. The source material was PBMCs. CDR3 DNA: TGCGCCAGCAGCGCGGGGACAGGGGGAAGCACAGATACGCAGTATTTT. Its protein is CASSAGTGGSTDTQYF.